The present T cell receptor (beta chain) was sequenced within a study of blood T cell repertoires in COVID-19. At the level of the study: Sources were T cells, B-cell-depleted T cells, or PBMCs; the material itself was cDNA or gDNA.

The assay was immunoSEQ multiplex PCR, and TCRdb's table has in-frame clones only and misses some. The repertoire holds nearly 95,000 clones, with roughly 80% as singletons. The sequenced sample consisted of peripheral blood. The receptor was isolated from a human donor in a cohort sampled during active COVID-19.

This chain's CDR3 is CASSLYSGRDYNEQFF. As DNA, the CDR3 is TGTGCCAGCAGTTTATATAGCGGGAGAGACTACAATGAGCAGTTCTTC. The chain uses TRBV28 and TRBJ2-1; TRBD2 matches at 9 bases. The germline gives CDR1 MDHEN, CDR2 SYDVKM. The trim removed 1 base at V and 3 bases at J, leaving 4 bases unmatched. The length of the CDR3 is 16 residues. The variable domain in full, with the rest retrieved from reference TRBV28 and TRBJ2-1, is DVKVTQSSRYLVKRTGEKVFLECVQDMDHENMFWYRQDPGLGLRLIYFSYDVKMKEKGDIPEGYSVSREKKERFSLILESASTNQTSMYLCASSLYSGRDYNEQFFGPGTRLTVL.